The 8 T cell receptor beta chains in this list originate from one sample, sequenced in a study of blood T cell repertoires in COVID-19. TCRdb keeps only in-frame clones here, not all; method: immunoSEQ multiplex PCR. In the table there are around 140,000 clones, roughly 86% of which are singletons. The sample was peripheral blood. The source of these receptors is a human donor with acute or convalescent COVID-19. The donor label of this sample is uncertain.

The chain combines TRBV14 with TRBJ2-3; D is ambiguous. V was cut by 2 bases and J by 3 bases, with 3 bases left in between. Germline V gene data show CDR1 as SGHDN and CDR2 as FVKESK. This CDR3 spans 12 amino acids. CDR3 in amino acids: CASSQITDTQYF. In nucleotides, the CDR3 is TGTGCCAGCAGCCAAATAACAGATACGCAGTATTTT.

The rearrangement uses TRBV4-2 and TRBJ1-1; weak D call: TRBD1 (5 bases). Looked up from germline, CDR1 is LGHNA and CDR2 is YNFKEQ. Trimming removed 0 bases at V and 3 bases at J, with 14 bases between. The CDR3 consists of 16 residues. The CDR3 sequence: CASSQDPGRSDTEAFF. CDR3 sequence (DNA): TGTGCCAGCAGCCAAGATCCAGGGCGGTCGGACACTGAAGCTTTCTTT.

This chain uses TRBV9 with TRBJ1-1, with D hard to call. The CDR3 totals 16 residues. Trimming took off 1 base at V and 6 bases at J, with 19 bases between the two ends. From germline, CDR1 is SGDLS and CDR2 YYNGEE. As DNA, the CDR3 is TGTGCCAGCAGCGTATCCCCCTCCAGGATAGTCTCTGAAGCTTTCTTT. Protein product: CASSVSPSRIVSEAFF.

The chain links TRBV7-9 to TRBJ1-1, with a possible D match to TRBD1 (6 bases). The CDR3 length is 13 residues. Germline V gene data show CDR1 as SEHNR and CDR2 as FQNEAQ (reference sequence). Trimming cost V 1 base and J 5 bases, with 8 bases left between them. CDR3 DNA: TGTGCCAGCAGCTTAGACAGGGAAACTGAAGCTTTCTTT. This encodes CASSLDRETEAFF.

This chain links TRBV27 with TRBJ1-1; the D is unclear. The CDR3 is 15 amino acids. CDR1 MNHEY and CDR2 SMNVEV come from the germline V gene (reference sequence). Deletions cut 9 bases from V and 0 bases from J, with 17 bases between. The DNA of the CDR3 is TGTGCCAGTATCCCCCTGGGAGGAGTGAACACTGAAGCTTTCTTT. Protein: CASIPLGGVNTEAFF.

This clone appeared once. The gene calls are TRBV5-1 and TRBJ2-5, with D perhaps matching TRBD1 (6 bases). The V and J ends lost 4 bases and 4 bases respectively, with 14 bases between them. CDR1 and CDR2 from the germline V gene are SGHRS and YFSETQ. This CDR3 has 14 amino acids. DNA of the CDR3: TGCGCCAGCAGCCTACAGGGTCCGCGAGAGACCCAGTACTTC. Translated, it gives CASSLQGPRETQYF. Combining the CDR3 with reference TRBV5-1 and TRBJ2-5 gives the whole variable domain KAGVTQTPRYLIKTRGQQVTLSCSPISGHRSVSWYQQTPGQGLQFLFEYFSETQRNKGNFPGRFSGRQFSNSRSEMNVSTLELGDSALYLCASSLQGPRETQYFGPGTRLLVL.

This clone has just one count. The rearrangement joins TRBV27 to TRBJ1-2; 9 bases agree with TRBD1. The germline V gene has CDR1 MNHEY and CDR2 SMNVEV (reference sequence). There are 16 residues in the CDR3. Trimming took 4 bases from V and 4 from J; bases not matched to a gene: 10. Here the CDR3 DNA reads TGTGCCAGCAGTTACCTTAAGGGACAGGGAGGCTATGGCTACACCTTC. Translation gives CASSYLKGQGGYGYTF.

The chain is built from TRBV5-1 and TRBJ1-1; 8 bases are shared with TRBD1. Germline CDR1 SGHRS, CDR2 YFSETQ. The CDR3 is 13 residues long. Losses at the gene ends were 4 bases for V and 5 bases for J; bases not matched to a gene: 4. DNA for the CDR3: TGCGCCAGCAGCCAGGGGGCAATGACTGAAGCTTTCTTT. This codes for CASSQGAMTEAFF. The whole variable domain, remainder taken from reference TRBV5-1 and TRBJ1-1, is KAGVTQTPRYLIKTRGQQVTLSCSPISGHRSVSWYQQTPGQGLQFLFEYFSETQRNKGNFPGRFSGRQFSNSRSEMNVSTLELGDSALYLCASSQGAMTEAFFGQGTRLTVV.